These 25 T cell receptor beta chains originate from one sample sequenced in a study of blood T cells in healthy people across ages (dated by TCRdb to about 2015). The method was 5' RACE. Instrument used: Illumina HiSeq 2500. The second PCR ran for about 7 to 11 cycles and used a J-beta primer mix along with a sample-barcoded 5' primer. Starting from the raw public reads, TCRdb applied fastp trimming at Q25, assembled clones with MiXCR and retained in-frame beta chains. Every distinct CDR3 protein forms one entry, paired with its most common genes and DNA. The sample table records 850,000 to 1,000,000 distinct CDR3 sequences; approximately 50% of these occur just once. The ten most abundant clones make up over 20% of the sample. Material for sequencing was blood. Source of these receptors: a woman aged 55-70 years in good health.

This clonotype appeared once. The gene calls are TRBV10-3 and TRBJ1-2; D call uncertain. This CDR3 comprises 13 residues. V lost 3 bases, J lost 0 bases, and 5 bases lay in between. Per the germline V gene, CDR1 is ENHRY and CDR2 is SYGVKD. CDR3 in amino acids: CAISDRANYGYTF. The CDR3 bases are TGTGCCATCAGTGATCGAGCTAACTATGGCTACACCTTC.

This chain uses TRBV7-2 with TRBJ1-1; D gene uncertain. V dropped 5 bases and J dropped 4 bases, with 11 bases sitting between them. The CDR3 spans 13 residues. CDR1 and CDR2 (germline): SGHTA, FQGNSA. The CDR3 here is CASSTQTGTEAFF. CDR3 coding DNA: TGTGCCAGCAGCACCCAGACGGGCACTGAAGCTTTCTTT.

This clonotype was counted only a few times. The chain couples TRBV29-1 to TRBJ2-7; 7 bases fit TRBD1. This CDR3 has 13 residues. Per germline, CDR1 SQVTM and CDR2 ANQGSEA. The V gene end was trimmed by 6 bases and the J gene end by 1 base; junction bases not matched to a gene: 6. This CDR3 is CSVTRTGSYEQYF. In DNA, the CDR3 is TGCAGCGTCACCCGGACAGGATCCTACGAGCAGTACTTC.

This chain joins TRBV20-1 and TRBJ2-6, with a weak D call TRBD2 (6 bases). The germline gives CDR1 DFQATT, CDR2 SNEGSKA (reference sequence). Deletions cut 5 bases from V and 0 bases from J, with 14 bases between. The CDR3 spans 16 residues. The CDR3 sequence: CSAPPGGTSGANVLTF. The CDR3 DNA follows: TGCAGTGCTCCCCCGGGCGGGACCTCTGGGGCCAACGTCCTGACTTTC.

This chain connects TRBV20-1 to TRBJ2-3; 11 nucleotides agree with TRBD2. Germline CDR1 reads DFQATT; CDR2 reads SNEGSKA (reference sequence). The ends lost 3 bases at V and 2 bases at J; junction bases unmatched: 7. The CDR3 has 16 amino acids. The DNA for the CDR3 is TGCAGTGCTAGCCCCCCTAGCGGGAGGTCCACAGATACGCAGTATTTT. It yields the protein CSASPPSGRSTDTQYF.

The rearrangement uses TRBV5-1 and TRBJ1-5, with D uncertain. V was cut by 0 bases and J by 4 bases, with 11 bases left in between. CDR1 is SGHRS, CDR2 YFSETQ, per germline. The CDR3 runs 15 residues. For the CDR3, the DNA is TGCGCCAGCAGCTTGGAGCCAGCGGAAAATCAGCCCCAGCATTTT. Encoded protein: CASSLEPAENQPQHF.

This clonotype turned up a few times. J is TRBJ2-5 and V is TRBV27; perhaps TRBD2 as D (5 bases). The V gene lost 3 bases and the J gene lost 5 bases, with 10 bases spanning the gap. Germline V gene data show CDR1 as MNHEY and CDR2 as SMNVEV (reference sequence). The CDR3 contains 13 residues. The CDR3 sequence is CASSFASYETQYF. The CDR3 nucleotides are TGTGCCAGCAGTTTTGCTAGCTACGAGACCCAGTACTTC.

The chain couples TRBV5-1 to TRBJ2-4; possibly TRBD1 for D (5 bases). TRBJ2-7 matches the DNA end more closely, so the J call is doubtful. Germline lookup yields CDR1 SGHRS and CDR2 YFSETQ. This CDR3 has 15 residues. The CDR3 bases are TGCGCCAGCAGCTTGGGCCAGGGAAAGAGGTACGAGCAGTACTTC. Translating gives CASSLGQGKRYEQYF.

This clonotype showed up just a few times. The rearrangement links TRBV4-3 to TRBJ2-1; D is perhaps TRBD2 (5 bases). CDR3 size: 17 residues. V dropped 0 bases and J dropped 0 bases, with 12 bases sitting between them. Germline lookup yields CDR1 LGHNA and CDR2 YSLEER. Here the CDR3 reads CASSQDLTGSSYNEQFF. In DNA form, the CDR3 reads TGCGCCAGCAGCCAAGATCTTACGGGGAGCTCCTACAATGAGCAGTTCTTC.

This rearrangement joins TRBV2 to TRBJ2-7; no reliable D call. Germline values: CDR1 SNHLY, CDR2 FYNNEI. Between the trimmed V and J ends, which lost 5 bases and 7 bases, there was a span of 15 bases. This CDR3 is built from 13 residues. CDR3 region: CASSIGGVGEQYF. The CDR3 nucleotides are TGTGCCAGCAGTATCGGTGGTGTTGGGGAGCAGTACTTC.

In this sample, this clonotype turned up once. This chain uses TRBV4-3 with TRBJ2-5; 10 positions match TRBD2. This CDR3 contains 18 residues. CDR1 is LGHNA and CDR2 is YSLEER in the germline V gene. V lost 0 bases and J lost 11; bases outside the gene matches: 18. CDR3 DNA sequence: TGCGCCAGCAGCCAAGATCATTACCGGACTAGCGGATCCAATGAGCAGTACTTC. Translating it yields CASSQDHYRTSGSNEQYF.

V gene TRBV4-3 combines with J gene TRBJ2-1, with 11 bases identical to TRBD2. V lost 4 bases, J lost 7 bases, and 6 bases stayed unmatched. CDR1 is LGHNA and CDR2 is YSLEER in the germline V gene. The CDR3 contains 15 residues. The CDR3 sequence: CASSRETSGMNEQFF. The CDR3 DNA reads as TGCGCCAGCAGCCGAGAGACTAGCGGGATGAATGAGCAGTTCTTC.

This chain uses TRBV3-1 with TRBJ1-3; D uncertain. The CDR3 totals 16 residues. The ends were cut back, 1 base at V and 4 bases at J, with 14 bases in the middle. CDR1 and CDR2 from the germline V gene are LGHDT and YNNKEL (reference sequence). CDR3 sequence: CASSQARHLSGNTIYF. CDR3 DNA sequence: TGTGCCAGCAGCCAAGCGAGACATCTCTCGGGAAACACCATATATTTT.

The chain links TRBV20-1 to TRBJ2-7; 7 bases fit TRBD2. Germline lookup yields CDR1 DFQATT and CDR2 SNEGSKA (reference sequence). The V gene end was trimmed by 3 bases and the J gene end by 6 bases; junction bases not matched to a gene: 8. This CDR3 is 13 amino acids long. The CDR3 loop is CSARGGSWGEQYF. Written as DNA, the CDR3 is TGCAGTGCTAGGGGCGGGAGCTGGGGCGAGCAGTACTTC.

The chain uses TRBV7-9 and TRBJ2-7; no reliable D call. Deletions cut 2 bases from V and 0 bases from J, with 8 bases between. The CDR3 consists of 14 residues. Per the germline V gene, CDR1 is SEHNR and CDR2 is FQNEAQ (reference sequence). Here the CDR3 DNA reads TGTGCCAGCAGCTTAAGGGCAGGCTCCTACGAGCAGTACTTC. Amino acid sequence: CASSLRAGSYEQYF.

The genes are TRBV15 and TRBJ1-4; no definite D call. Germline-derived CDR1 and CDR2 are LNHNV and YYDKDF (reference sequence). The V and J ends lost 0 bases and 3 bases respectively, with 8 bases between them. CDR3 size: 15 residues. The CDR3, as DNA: TGTGCCACCAGCAGAGATTCGGGTCCTAATGAAAAACTGTTTTTT. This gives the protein CATSRDSGPNEKLFF.

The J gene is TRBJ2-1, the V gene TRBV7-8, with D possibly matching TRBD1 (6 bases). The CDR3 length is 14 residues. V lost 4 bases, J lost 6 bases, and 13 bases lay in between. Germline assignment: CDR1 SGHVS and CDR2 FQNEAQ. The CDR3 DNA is TGTGCCAGCAGCTCCCGGGACACTACCAATGAGCAGTTCTTC. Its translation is CASSSRDTTNEQFF.

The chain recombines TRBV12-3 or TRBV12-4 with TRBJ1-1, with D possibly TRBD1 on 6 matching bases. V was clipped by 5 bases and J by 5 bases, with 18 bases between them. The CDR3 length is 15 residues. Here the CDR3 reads CASSPRTQGNTEAFF. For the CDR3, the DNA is TGTGCCAGCAGTCCTAGGACACAGGGAAATACTGAAGCTTTCTTT.

In DNA form, the CDR3 reads TGTGCCAGCAGCCCGGGACTAGCTAACGATGAGCAGTTCTTC. Its translation is CASSPGLANDEQFF. V gene TRBV9 combines with J gene TRBJ2-1; 9 nucleotides agree with TRBD2. The CDR3 loop spans 14 amino acids. V gave up 4 bases and J gave up 8 bases; unmatched junction bases: 7. Germline CDR1 is SGDLS and CDR2 is YYNGEE. Full variable domain (outside the CDR3, taken from reference TRBV9 and TRBJ2-1): DSGVTQTPKHLITATGQRVTLRCSPRSGDLSVYWYQQSLDQGLQFLIQYYNGEERAKGNILERFSAQQFPDLHSELNLSSLELGDSALYFCASSPGLANDEQFFGPGTRLTVL.

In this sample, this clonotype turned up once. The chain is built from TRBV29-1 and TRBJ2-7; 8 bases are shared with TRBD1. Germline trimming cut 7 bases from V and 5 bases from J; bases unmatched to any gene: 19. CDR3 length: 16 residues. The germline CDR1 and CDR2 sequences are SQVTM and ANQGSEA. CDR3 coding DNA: TGCAGCGCCCAGGGGTCGACAGGGGTAGATTTTCACGAGCAGTACTTC. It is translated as CSAQGSTGVDFHEQYF.

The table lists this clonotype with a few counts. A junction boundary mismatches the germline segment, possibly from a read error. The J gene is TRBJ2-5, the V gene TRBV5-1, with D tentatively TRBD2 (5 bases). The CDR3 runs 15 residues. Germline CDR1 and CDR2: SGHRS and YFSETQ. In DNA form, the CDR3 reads TGCGCCAGTAGCTTGTCGGGGTCGGGCCAAGAGACCCAGTACTTC. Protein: CASSLSGSGQETQYF.

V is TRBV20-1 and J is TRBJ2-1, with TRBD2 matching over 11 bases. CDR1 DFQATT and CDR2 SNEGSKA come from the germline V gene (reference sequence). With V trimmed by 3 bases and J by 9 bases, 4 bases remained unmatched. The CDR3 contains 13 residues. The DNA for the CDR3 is TGCAGTGCTAGGGGGACTAGCGGAACTGAGCAGTTCTTC. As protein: CSARGTSGTEQFF.

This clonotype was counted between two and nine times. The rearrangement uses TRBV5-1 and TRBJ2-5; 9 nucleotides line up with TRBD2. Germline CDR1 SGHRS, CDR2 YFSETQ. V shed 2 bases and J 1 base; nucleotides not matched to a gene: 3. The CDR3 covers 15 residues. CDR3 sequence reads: CASSFGTSPQETQYF. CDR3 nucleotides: TGCGCCAGCAGCTTCGGGACTAGCCCCCAAGAGACCCAGTACTTC.

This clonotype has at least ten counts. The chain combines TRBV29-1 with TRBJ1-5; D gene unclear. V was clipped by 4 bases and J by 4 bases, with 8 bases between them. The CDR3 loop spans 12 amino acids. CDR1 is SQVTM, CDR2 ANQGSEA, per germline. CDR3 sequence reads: CSVGTGNQPQHF. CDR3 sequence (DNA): TGCAGCGTTGGGACGGGGAATCAGCCCCAGCATTTT.

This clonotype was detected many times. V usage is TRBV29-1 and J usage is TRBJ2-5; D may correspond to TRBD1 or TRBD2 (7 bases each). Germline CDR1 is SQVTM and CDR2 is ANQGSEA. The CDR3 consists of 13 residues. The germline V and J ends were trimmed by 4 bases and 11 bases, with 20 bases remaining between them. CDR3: CSVGQGGDGEQYF. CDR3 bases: TGCAGCGTTGGACAGGGAGGGGATGGGGAGCAGTACTTC.